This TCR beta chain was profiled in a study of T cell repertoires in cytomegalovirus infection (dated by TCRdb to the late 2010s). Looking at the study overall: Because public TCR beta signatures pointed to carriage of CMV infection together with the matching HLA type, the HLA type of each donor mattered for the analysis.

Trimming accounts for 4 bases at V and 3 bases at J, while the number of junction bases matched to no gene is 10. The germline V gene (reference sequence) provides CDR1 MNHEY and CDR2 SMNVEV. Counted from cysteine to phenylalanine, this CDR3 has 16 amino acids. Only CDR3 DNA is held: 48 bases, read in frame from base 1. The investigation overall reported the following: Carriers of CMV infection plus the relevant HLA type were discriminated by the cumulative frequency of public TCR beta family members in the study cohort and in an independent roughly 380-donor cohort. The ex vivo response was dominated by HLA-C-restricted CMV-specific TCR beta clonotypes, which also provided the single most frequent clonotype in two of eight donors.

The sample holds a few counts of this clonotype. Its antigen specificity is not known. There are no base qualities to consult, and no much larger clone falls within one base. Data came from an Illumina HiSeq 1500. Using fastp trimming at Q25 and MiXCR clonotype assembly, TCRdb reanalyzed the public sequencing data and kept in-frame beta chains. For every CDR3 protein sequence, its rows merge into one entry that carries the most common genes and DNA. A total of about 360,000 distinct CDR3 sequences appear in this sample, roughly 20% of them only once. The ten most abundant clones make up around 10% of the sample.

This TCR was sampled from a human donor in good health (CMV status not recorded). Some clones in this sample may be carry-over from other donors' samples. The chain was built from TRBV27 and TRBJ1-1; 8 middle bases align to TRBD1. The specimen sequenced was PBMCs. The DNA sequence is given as TGTGCCAGCAGTTCGGTAGGCAGGGGGCGCCACACTGAAGCTTTCTTT. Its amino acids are CASSSVGRGRHTEAFF.